The entry that follows covers one T cell receptor beta chain sequence. Its antigen is currently unknown. The data were obtained in a study of T cells in localized non-small cell lung cancer. Between the trimmed V and J ends, which lost 4 bases and 1 base, there was a span of 13 bases. This CDR3 contains 14 residues. Germline CDR1 SQVTM, CDR2 ANQGSEA. General study results and limits: Longer overall survival associated with higher blood T cell density; shorter survival with higher adjacent-lung clonality. Researchers found a median around 59 of the top 100 tumor clones in adjacent lung. Heterogeneity remains possible because sequencing was limited to only one tumor region. Uninvolved adjacent lung showed the highest T cell clonality, exceeding tumor.

TCRdb keeps only in-frame clones here, not all; method: immunoSEQ multiplex PCR. Among some 40,000 clones listed, approximately 90% were seen once. Specimen: peripheral blood, collected before any cancer treatment. The chain has TRBV29-1 and TRBJ2-5; D might be TRBD1 or TRBD2, each matching 5 bases. The TCR was taken from an older female donor with stage I lung adenocarcinoma. The CDR3 region is CSVGGDAFQETQYF. In DNA, the CDR3 is TGCAGCGTTGGAGGGGACGCTTTCCAAGAGACCCAGTACTTC.